Below, 9 T cell receptor beta chains from the same sample are listed, as sequenced in a study of blood T cell repertoires in COVID-19. Here immunoSEQ multiplex PCR was the method, and the copy in TCRdb shows in-frame clones only, minus some. The table includes fewer than 400,000 clones, around four fifths detected once. Sequenced sample: peripheral blood. These receptors were obtained from a man younger than 40 with active or convalescent COVID-19.

This chain joins TRBV5-1 and TRBJ1-4, with D uncertain. Germline V gives CDR1 SGHRS, CDR2 YFSETQ. Trimming took off 6 bases at V and 0 bases at J, with 9 bases between the two ends. The CDR3 is 14 residues long. The chain's CDR3 is CASTNGATNEKLFF. For the CDR3, the DNA is TGCGCCAGCACCAACGGGGCAACTAATGAAAAACTGTTTTTT.

As for this clone: The same CDR3 can be traced to other DNA sequences in this sample. The chain has TRBV5-1 and TRBJ2-5; 7 nucleotides match TRBD1. Germline CDR1 is SGHRS and CDR2 is YFSETQ. This CDR3 spans 13 amino acids. J lost 2 bases, V lost 2 bases, and 0 bases had no gene match. The CDR3 sequence is CASSLQGQETQYF. DNA for the CDR3: TGCGCCAGCAGCTTACAGGGGCAAGAGACCCAGTACTTC.

The V call is TRBV1, the J call TRBJ2-7; the table's D call, TRBD2, was not checked against the DNA. TRBV1 is assigned pseudogene status. The CDR3 has 16 amino acids. CDR3 sequence (DNA): TGCACCAGCAGCCAAGATGGACTAGCGGGAGTTTACGAGCAGTACTTC. Amino acids: CTSSQDGLAGVYEQYF.

The chain has TRBV4-3 and TRBJ2-1; 11 nucleotides agree with TRBD2. Germline values: CDR1 LGHNA, CDR2 YSLEER. There are 16 residues in the CDR3. The trim removed 1 base at V and 8 bases at J, leaving 7 bases unmatched. CDR3 sequence: CASSQVSGLAGDEQFF. The CDR3 coding sequence is TGCGCCAGCAGCCAAGTATCTGGACTAGCGGGCGATGAGCAGTTCTTC.

The chain recombines TRBV11-3 with TRBJ1-5; D is unclear. CDR3 length: 16 amino acids. V lost 1 base and J lost 4, with 14 bases in between. The germline V gene has CDR1 SGHNT and CDR2 YENEEA. CDR3 coding DNA: TGTGCCAGCAGCTTAGGGGGAGATCACAGAAATCAGCCCCAGCATTTT. It is translated as CASSLGGDHRNQPQHF.

The genes are TRBV19 and TRBJ1-5; TRBD1 matches at 8 bases. The junction had 3 bases not matched to a gene; V was cut back by 4 bases and J by 7 bases. CDR1 and CDR2 from the germline V gene are LNHDA and SQIVND (reference sequence). The CDR3 is 13 residues long. CDR3 sequence: CASSTDRGQPQHF. CDR3 DNA sequence: TGTGCCAGTAGTACCGACAGGGGCCAGCCCCAGCATTTT.

V usage is TRBV27 and J usage is TRBJ1-6; D unclear. The CDR3 is 16 amino acids. Germline V lookup: CDR1 MNHEY, CDR2 SMNVEV (reference sequence). Between the trimmed V and J ends, which lost 6 bases and 0 bases, there was a span of 12 bases. DNA of the CDR3: TGTGCCAGCAGGAGAGGGCTTCTCTCCTATAATTCACCCCTCCACTTT. Protein sequence: CASRRGLLSYNSPLHF.

This chain connects TRBV14 to TRBJ1-5; a weak D match, TRBD1 (6 bases). V shed 0 bases and J shed 12 bases, with 12 bases lying between them. CDR1 and CDR2 (germline): SGHDN, FVKESK. This CDR3 has 13 residues. The CDR3 sequence is CASSQEQGRVQHF. CDR3 DNA sequence: TGTGCCAGCAGCCAAGAGCAGGGGAGGGTCCAGCATTTT.

J is TRBJ1-2 and V is TRBV24-1; TRBD1 aligns across 7 bases. The CDR3 consists of 14 residues. Germline assignment: CDR1 KGHDR and CDR2 SFDVKD. J was trimmed by 5 bases and V by 3 bases; bases with no gene match: 5. The CDR3, as DNA: TGTGCCACCAGTGATATCGGCAGGGGGTATGGCTACACCTTC. It translates to CATSDIGRGYGYTF.